This TCR beta chain stems from a study of T cells in Graves' hyperthyroidism and ophthalmopathy. Study information: At initial diagnosis, before any treatment had begun, peripheral blood was obtained.

Uncontrolled infection, other autoimmune disease, pregnancy and lactation each barred patients from inclusion. The investigators amplified TCR beta CDR3 regions from RNA transcripts. The study used the HTBI primer set for a first-round RT-PCR of the TCR CDR3. TCRdb reanalysed the multiplex PCR reads using MiXCR and keeps one entry per CDR3 protein. The table lists about 320,000 distinct CDR3 sequences, approximately 15% of them singletons, with approximately 35% in the top ten. This clonotype was seen at least ten times. The CDR3 has 15 amino acids. The V and J ends lost 6 bases and 4 bases, in that order; junction bases with no gene match: 8.

Sequenced input: blood. The TCR sequence derives from a man under 40 with Graves' hyperthyroidism. The V call is TRBV12-3 or TRBV12-4, the J call TRBJ2-3, with 9 nucleotides matching TRBD1. The CDR3 protein is CASSTDRGASDTQYF. The CDR3 bases are TGTGCCAGCAGCACCGACAGGGGGGCGTCAGATACGCAGTATTTT.